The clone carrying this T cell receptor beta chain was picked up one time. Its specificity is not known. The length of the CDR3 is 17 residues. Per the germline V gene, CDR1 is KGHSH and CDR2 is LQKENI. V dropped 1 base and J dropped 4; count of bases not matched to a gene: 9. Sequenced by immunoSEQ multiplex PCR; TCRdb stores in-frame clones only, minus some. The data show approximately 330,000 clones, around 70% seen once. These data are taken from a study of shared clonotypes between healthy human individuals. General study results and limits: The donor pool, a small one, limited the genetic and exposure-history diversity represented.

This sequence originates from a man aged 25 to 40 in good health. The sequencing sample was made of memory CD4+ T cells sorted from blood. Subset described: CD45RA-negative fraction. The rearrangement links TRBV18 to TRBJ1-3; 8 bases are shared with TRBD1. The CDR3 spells CASSPLQGAAAGNTIYF. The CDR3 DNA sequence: TGTGCCAGCTCACCACTCCAGGGGGCTGCTGCAGGAAACACCATATATTTT.